What follows are 21 T cell receptor beta chains derived from one specimen sequenced in a study of T-cell memory formation after mild COVID-19. Each CDR3 protein is one row after TCRdb ran MiXCR on the 5' RACE reads. This table has about 12,000 distinct CDR3 sequences, 13% to 15% appearing once. The material sequenced was PBMCs or a T cell subset sorted from them (not recorded which). Every receptor here comes from a man younger than 35 who had mild COVID-19 (a few samples of this study predate the infection). Cell type and time point are not known.

This clonotype was counted at least ten times. This chain joins TRBV11-2 and TRBJ2-1; TRBD2 agrees at 7 bases. The CDR3 runs to 13 residues. Germline CDR1 is SGHAT and CDR2 is FQNNGV. V lost 3 bases to trimming and J lost 9 bases; unmatched junction nucleotides: 5. The CDR3 region has the DNA TGTGCCAGCAGCTTCGGGACTACATTTGAGCAGTTCTTC. Translating it yields CASSFGTTFEQFF.

This chain links TRBV9 with TRBJ2-1; TRBD1 might be the D (6 bases). V gave up 0 bases and J gave up 2 bases, with 12 bases separating them. This CDR3 contains 16 residues. Germline V lookup: CDR1 SGDLS, CDR2 YYNGEE. The DNA of the CDR3 is TGTGCCAGCAGCGTAGTTACAGGGTCGACCTACAATGAGCAGTTCTTC. Its translation: CASSVVTGSTYNEQFF.

The CDR3 loop is CASTARASKGDSNQPQHF. DNA of the CDR3: TGTGCCAGCACAGCTCGGGCCTCAAAAGGGGATAGCAATCAGCCCCAGCATTTT. The chain carries TRBV7-9 and TRBJ1-5; a possible D gene is TRBD1 (5 bases). Trimming left V 7 bases short and J 0 bases short, with 22 bases between. Germline CDR1 and CDR2: SEHNR and FQNEAQ (reference sequence). This CDR3 is built from 18 residues.

This clonotype was counted ten times or more. The chain carries TRBV20-1 and TRBJ2-1; D might be TRBD1 (5 bases). The CDR3 is 13 residues long. Trimming removed 6 bases at V and 5 bases at J, with 14 bases between. Germline lookup yields CDR1 DFQATT and CDR2 SNEGSKA (reference sequence). CDR3 bases: TGCAGTGCCCCTGGACGGACACACAATGAGCAGTTCTTC. This gives the protein CSAPGRTHNEQFF.

The table lists this clonotype with many counts. The gene calls are TRBV4-2 and TRBJ1-5; D is unresolved. The V gene lost 4 bases and the J gene lost 5 bases, with 18 bases spanning the gap. This CDR3 region has 16 residues. The germline CDR1 and CDR2 sequences are LGHNA and YNFKEQ. CDR3 DNA sequence: TGTGCCAGCAGCCGTCAAGTTGGGAGAATCGATCAGCCCCAGCATTTT. This codes for CASSRQVGRIDQPQHF.

This clonotype was observed many times. This chain links TRBV12-3 or TRBV12-4 with TRBJ2-1, with TRBD2 matching 13 bases. V shed 6 bases and J 7 bases; nucleotides not matched to a gene: 6. The CDR3 length is 15 residues. CDR3 amino acids: CASRSGTSGVNEQFF. The CDR3 region has the DNA TGTGCCAGCAGGTCCGGGACTAGCGGGGTAAATGAGCAGTTCTTC.

J is TRBJ2-1 and V is TRBV14, with D perhaps matching TRBD1 (6 bases). V gave up 4 bases and J gave up 3 bases, with 13 bases separating them. Germline CDR1 reads SGHDN; CDR2 reads FVKESK. The CDR3 loop spans 15 amino acids. As DNA, the CDR3 is TGTGCCAGCAGCCGAAACAGGGCTGACTACAATGAGCAGTTCTTC. Its protein is CASSRNRADYNEQFF.

This clonotype was seen a few times. A much more abundant neighbour one base away suggests this may be a read error. The rearrangement uses TRBV7-9 and TRBJ1-1; tentative D call: TRBD1 (5 bases). Per germline, CDR1 SEHNR and CDR2 FQNEAQ (reference sequence). The ends were cut back, 11 bases at V and 4 bases at J, with 20 bases in the middle. The CDR3 runs 14 residues. The DNA of the CDR3 is TGTGCCGGCACCCGGGACGGGACCTTCACTGAAGCTTTCTTT. Translated, it gives CAGTRDGTFTEAFF.

This clonotype was seen at least ten times. The V and J genes are TRBV4-1 and TRBJ1-5; weak D call: TRBD1 (5 bases). Trimming cost V 2 bases and J 10 bases, with 18 bases left between them. Germline CDR1 MGHRA, CDR2 YSYEKL. The CDR3 covers 15 residues. DNA of the CDR3: TGCGCCAGCAGCCAATCTCAGGGCGGACTTTTTCCCCAGCATTTT. This translates into CASSQSQGGLFPQHF.

This clonotype appeared many times. This CDR3 reads CASSRLAGGRGETQYF. CDR3 sequence (DNA): TGTGCCAGCAGTCGGTTAGCGGGGGGAAGAGGAGAGACCCAGTACTTC. The J gene is TRBJ2-5, the V gene TRBV7-6; 10 bases align to TRBD2. J lost 4 bases, V lost 6 bases, and 11 bases had no gene match. The CDR3 spans 16 residues. Germline CDR1 SGHVS, CDR2 FNYEAQ.

This clonotype was seen at least ten times. V usage is TRBV20-1 and J usage is TRBJ1-1; D is unresolved. Germline V CDR1 and CDR2: DFQATT, SNEGSKA (reference sequence). The CDR3 length is 14 residues. Trimming removed 6 bases at V and 0 bases at J, with 14 bases between. The CDR3 nucleotides read TGCAGTGCGGAATCCGTAGAACTGAACACTGAAGCTTTCTTT. Translating gives CSAESVELNTEAFF.

This clonotype was seen a few times. The rearrangement links TRBV12-5 to TRBJ2-2, with D uncertain. The CDR3 length is 10 residues. The V gene's germline CDR1 is LGHNT and CDR2 FRNRAP. Trimming took 8 bases from V and 7 from J, leaving 5 bases between them. CDR3: CASRGGELFF. The CDR3 bases are TGTGCTAGTCGAGGCGGGGAGCTGTTTTTT.

The chain employs TRBV6-2 or TRBV6-3 and TRBJ2-7; 10 bases fit TRBD1. Germline V CDR1 and CDR2: MNHEY, SVGEGT. CDR3 length: 17 residues. V was pared by 4 bases and J by 2 bases, with 11 bases of the junction left unmatched. CDR3 sequence reads: CASSLPGQGFAAYEQYF. As DNA, the CDR3 is TGTGCCAGCAGTTTACCGGGACAGGGGTTTGCGGCCTACGAGCAGTACTTC.

This clonotype came up a few times. V gene TRBV2 combines with J gene TRBJ1-2; D may be TRBD1 (5 bases). V lost 5 bases and J 3 bases, leaving 16 bases between the germline ends. This CDR3 has 15 amino acids. Germline V gives CDR1 SNHLY, CDR2 FYNNEI. Written as DNA, the CDR3 is TGTGCCAGCAGTCTGGACGGGGGGACGGACTATGGCTACACCTTC. Its translation is CASSLDGGTDYGYTF.

CDR3 region: CASSLDRQETQYF. CDR3 bases: TGTGCCAGCTCCTTAGACCGCCAAGAGACCCAGTACTTC. The chain couples TRBV25-1 to TRBJ2-5; D not resolved. The V gene's germline CDR1 is MGHDK and CDR2 SYGVNS. V was clipped by 8 bases and J by 1 base, with 11 bases between them. This CDR3 spans 13 amino acids.

This clonotype was seen ten or more times. The chain has TRBV6-2 or TRBV6-3 and TRBJ2-7; 8 bases align to TRBD1. The CDR3 runs 14 residues. Germline V lookup: CDR1 MNHEY, CDR2 SVGEGT. The junction had 7 bases not matched to a gene; V was cut back by 5 bases and J by 4 bases. The CDR3 reads CASSVSGGAYEQYF. CDR3 nucleotides: TGTGCCAGCAGTGTGTCAGGGGGCGCTTACGAGCAGTACTTC.

This clonotype was counted ten times or more. This chain uses TRBV6-2 or TRBV6-3 with TRBJ2-7, with D unclear. The CDR3 is 12 residues long. The germline V gene encodes CDR1 MNHEY and CDR2 SVGEGT. V was cut by 8 bases and J by 2 bases, with 10 bases left in between. The CDR3 region is CASSFSTYEQYF. In nucleotides, the CDR3 is TGTGCCAGCTCATTTTCGACCTACGAGCAGTACTTC.

This clonotype showed up many times. CDR3 amino acids: CAISESPLRSLMNTEAFF. The CDR3 nucleotides read TGTGCCATCAGTGAGTCCCCATTAAGAAGCCTCATGAACACTGAAGCTTTCTTT. J is TRBJ1-1 and V is TRBV10-3, with D unresolved. V lost 0 bases, J lost 0 bases, and 17 bases lay in between. The CDR3 consists of 18 residues. Looked up from germline, CDR1 is ENHRY and CDR2 is SYGVKD.

The rearrangement links TRBV4-1 to TRBJ1-6; unclear D gene. V was clipped by 2 bases and J by 9 bases, with 11 bases between them. This CDR3 spans 14 amino acids. Germline loops: CDR1 MGHRA, CDR2 YSYEKL. CDR3 DNA: TGCGCCAGCAGCCAATGGGCCAGGCCTTCACCCCTCCACTTT. As protein: CASSQWARPSPLHF.

This clonotype has just one count. The chain has TRBV29-1 and TRBJ1-6; D is undetermined. The CDR3 is 12 residues long. CDR1 SQVTM and CDR2 ANQGSEA come from the germline V gene. Trimming shortened V by 8 bases and J by 6 bases, and 11 bases separated the two germline ends. The CDR3, as DNA: TGCAGCAAAACCCGGAGTAATTCACCCCTCCACTTT. It yields the protein CSKTRSNSPLHF.

This clonotype appeared many times. The chain couples TRBV12-3 or TRBV12-4 to TRBJ1-1; D is undetermined. The CDR3 extends over 15 amino acids. Trimming pared 1 base from V and 3 bases from J, leaving 12 bases between. The CDR3 here is CASSLEDGLDTEAFF. CDR3 sequence (DNA): TGTGCCAGCAGTTTAGAAGACGGCCTCGACACTGAAGCTTTCTTT.